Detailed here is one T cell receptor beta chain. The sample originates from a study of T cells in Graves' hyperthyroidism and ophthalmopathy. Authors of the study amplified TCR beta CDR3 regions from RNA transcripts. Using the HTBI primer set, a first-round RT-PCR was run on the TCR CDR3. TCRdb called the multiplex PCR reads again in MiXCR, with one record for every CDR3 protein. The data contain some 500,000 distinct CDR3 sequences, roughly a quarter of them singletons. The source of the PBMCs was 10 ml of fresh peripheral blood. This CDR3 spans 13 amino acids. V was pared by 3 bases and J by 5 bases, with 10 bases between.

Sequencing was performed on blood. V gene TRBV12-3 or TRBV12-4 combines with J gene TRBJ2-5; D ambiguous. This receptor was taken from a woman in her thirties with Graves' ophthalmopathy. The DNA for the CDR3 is TGTGCCAGCAGTTTCGGCTCGGCGGAGACCCAGTACTTC. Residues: CASSFGSAETQYF.